Each of the 23 T cell receptor beta chains below was sequenced from the same sample in a study of T cells in Graves' hyperthyroidism and ophthalmopathy. Regions amplified from RNA transcripts were the TCR beta CDR3 regions. HTBI primers were employed in a first-round RT-PCR of the TCR CDR3. TCRdb reanalysed the multiplex PCR reads using MiXCR and keeps one entry per CDR3 protein. The table includes approximately 620,000 distinct CDR3 sequences, 14% detected once. The sample taken for sequencing was blood. The receptors were gathered from a woman aged 25 to 39 with Graves' hyperthyroidism that later progressed to Graves' ophthalmopathy.

There are many counts of this clonotype. The rearrangement joins TRBV3-1 to TRBJ1-1, with D possibly being TRBD1 (6 bases). The V and J ends lost 1 base and 8 bases respectively, with 11 bases between them. There are 13 residues in the CDR3. The germline V gene has CDR1 LGHDT and CDR2 YNNKEL (reference sequence). The CDR3 DNA sequence: TGTGCCAGCAGCCAAGTAAACAGGGCCGAAGCTTTCTTT. Its protein product is CASSQVNRAEAFF. Full variable domain (missing parts from reference TRBV3-1 and TRBJ1-1): DTAVSQTPKYLVTQMGNDKSIKCEQNLGHDTMYWYKQDSKKFLKIMFSYNNKELIINETVPNRFSPKSPDKAHLNLHINSLELGDSAVYFCASSQVNRAEAFFGQGTRLTVV.

As for this clonotype: A much larger clone differs from this one at a single base, so this may be a read error. The rearrangement joins TRBV7-2 to TRBJ2-3, with 8 bases aligning to TRBD1. Unmatched junction bases numbered 10, after V lost 6 bases and J lost 5 bases. CDR3 length equals 15 residues. Germline V gives CDR1 SGHTA, CDR2 FQGNSA. The CDR3 loop is CASRLGQGRGDTQYF. The CDR3 nucleotides read TGTGCCAGCAGGCTCGGACAGGGTAGAGGAGATACGCAGTATTTT. Combining the CDR3 with reference TRBV7-2 and TRBJ2-3 gives the whole variable domain GAGVSQSPSNKVTEKGKDVELRCDPISGHTALYWYRQSLGQGLEFLIYFQGNSAPDKSGLPSDRFSAERTGGSVSTLTIQRTQQEDSAVYLCASRLGQGRGDTQYFGPGTRLTVL.

The chain carries TRBV9 and TRBJ2-7; 10 nucleotides align to TRBD2. The CDR3 spans 16 residues. CDR1 is SGDLS, CDR2 YYNGEE, per germline. Trimming at V came to 3 bases and at J to 0 bases, leaving 6 bases not matched to a gene. The CDR3 DNA sequence: TGTGCCAGCAGCGCCGGAGCGGGAGGGATCTCCTACGAGCAGTACTTC. Protein: CASSAGAGGISYEQYF. Full variable domain (missing parts from reference TRBV9 and TRBJ2-7): DSGVTQTPKHLITATGQRVTLRCSPRSGDLSVYWYQQSLDQGLQFLIQYYNGEERAKGNILERFSAQQFPDLHSELNLSSLELGDSALYFCASSAGAGGISYEQYFGPGTRLTVT.

The sample holds a few counts of this clonotype. V is TRBV4-2 and J is TRBJ1-1; D is unclear. V was shortened by 0 bases and J by 2 bases, with 10 bases between the two germline ends. This CDR3 is built from 15 residues. Germline V gives CDR1 LGHNA, CDR2 YNFKEQ. The CDR3 sequence: CASSQETAINTEAFF. CDR3 nucleotides: TGTGCCAGCAGCCAAGAAACAGCGATAAACACTGAAGCTTTCTTT.

Note on this clonotype: A junction end diverges from the germline sequence, so it may reflect a read error. The gene calls are TRBV5-1 and TRBJ1-2, with D hard to call. Germline CDR1 reads SGHRS; CDR2 reads YFSETQ. This CDR3 comprises 14 residues. Here the CDR3 reads CASSYQWASYGYTF. The CDR3 bases are TGTGCCAGCAGCTACCAGTGGGCCTCCTATGGCTACACCTTC.

This clonotype was seen many times. The chain couples TRBV19 to TRBJ1-5, with TRBD1 matching over 9 bases. Germline V gives CDR1 LNHDA, CDR2 SQIVND (reference sequence). J gave up 5 bases and V 6 bases, and 8 bases lay outside the gene matches. The CDR3 covers 15 residues. CDR3 loop: CASRTTRTGDQPQHF. CDR3 nucleotides: TGTGCCAGTAGAACTACTCGGACAGGGGATCAGCCCCAGCATTTT. The variable domain in full, completed from reference TRBV19 and TRBJ1-5, reads DGGITQSPKYLFRKEGQNVTLSCEQNLNHDAMYWYRQDPGQGLRLIYYSQIVNDFQKGDIAEGYSVSREKKESFPLTVTSAQKNPTAFYLCASRTTRTGDQPQHFGDGTRLSIL.

The gene calls are TRBV6-2 or TRBV6-3 and TRBJ2-7; 10 bases are a match to TRBD1. V dropped 2 bases and J dropped 5; count of bases not matched to a gene: 6. The germline CDR1 and CDR2 sequences are MNHEY and SVGEGT. CDR3 length equals 15 residues. The DNA of the CDR3 is TGTGCCAGCAGTTACGTTGGGACAGGGGCCCACGAGCAGTACTTC. This translates into CASSYVGTGAHEQYF.

This chain connects TRBV7-2 to TRBJ2-6, with D possibly matching TRBD1 (6 bases). V lost 2 bases and J lost 0, with 14 bases in between. The CDR3 has 18 residues. Germline lookup yields CDR1 SGHTA and CDR2 FQGNSA. The CDR3: CASSLPGATLSGANVLTF. CDR3 bases: TGTGCCAGCAGCTTACCAGGGGCAACCCTCTCTGGGGCCAACGTCCTGACTTTC. Combining the CDR3 with reference TRBV7-2 and TRBJ2-6 gives the whole variable domain GAGVSQSPSNKVTEKGKDVELRCDPISGHTALYWYRQSLGQGLEFLIYFQGNSAPDKSGLPSDRFSAERTGGSVSTLTIQRTQQEDSAVYLCASSLPGATLSGANVLTFGAGSRLTVL.

The rearrangement joins TRBV19 to TRBJ2-7; 7 nucleotides line up with TRBD1. The germline CDR1 and CDR2 sequences are LNHDA and SQIVND (reference sequence). There are 15 residues in the CDR3. V gave up 2 bases and J gave up 2 bases; unmatched junction bases: 6. The CDR3: CASSISVQGAYEQYF. CDR3 DNA sequence: TGTGCCAGTAGTATAAGCGTCCAGGGGGCCTACGAGCAGTACTTC.

The genes are TRBV6-2 or TRBV6-3 and TRBJ2-3; 9 bases line up with TRBD2. With 4 bases clipped from V and 0 bases from J, the junction kept 8 bases outside the gene matches. The CDR3 extends over 17 amino acids. Germline CDR1 is MNHEY and CDR2 is SVGEGT. CDR3 nucleotide sequence: TGTGCCAGCAGTTCCCCGGGCGGGAGGGCCAGCACAGATACGCAGTATTTT. It is translated as CASSSPGGRASTDTQYF.

This clonotype came up many times. V gene TRBV12-5 combines with J gene TRBJ2-1; D uncertain. This CDR3 spans 16 amino acids. V lost 0 bases and J 6 bases, leaving 15 bases between the germline ends. CDR1 and CDR2 (germline): LGHNT, FRNRAP. The CDR3 DNA follows: TGTGCTAGTGGTTTGGTACTATCCTTTCCTTCCAATGAGCAGTTCTTC. Protein product: CASGLVLSFPSNEQFF.

In its sample, this clonotype was seen many times. CDR3 in amino acids: CASSPPAGPDTQYF. The CDR3 DNA sequence: TGTGCCAGCTCACCACCCGCCGGGCCTGATACGCAGTATTTT. The chain is built from TRBV18 and TRBJ2-3; no clear D. V shed 0 bases and J shed 6 bases, with 10 bases lying between them. Germline V gives CDR1 KGHSH, CDR2 LQKENI. The CDR3 runs to 14 residues.

The sample holds a few counts of this clonotype. CDR3 sequence reads: CASRYGTGGGGGYTF. The CDR3 DNA follows: TGTGCCAGCAGATATGGGACAGGGGGGGGAGGGGGCTACACCTTC. The rearrangement links TRBV27 to TRBJ1-2; TRBD1 agrees at 11 bases. The trim removed 6 bases at V and 8 bases at J, leaving 11 bases unmatched. Germline V lookup: CDR1 MNHEY, CDR2 SMNVEV (reference sequence). The CDR3 consists of 15 residues.

Many counts were recorded for this clonotype. The rearrangement uses TRBV28 and TRBJ2-2; D is ambiguous. Looked up from germline, CDR1 is MDHEN and CDR2 is SYDVKM. CDR3 length: 16 amino acids. V lost 7 bases, J lost 6 bases, and 21 bases lay in between. In DNA form, the CDR3 reads TGTGCCAGCACCTCGGTGGAGTACCGGCATCCCGGGGAGCTGTTTTTT. The encoded protein is CASTSVEYRHPGELFF. Full variable domain (outside the CDR3, taken from reference TRBV28 and TRBJ2-2): DVKVTQSSRYLVKRTGEKVFLECVQDMDHENMFWYRQDPGLGLRLIYFSYDVKMKEKGDIPEGYSVSREKKERFSLILESASTNQTSMYLCASTSVEYRHPGELFFGEGSRLTVL.

There are many counts of this clonotype. CDR3 in amino acids: CASSELPGQGYNEQFF. The CDR3 nucleotides are TGTGCCAGCAGTGAATTACCGGGGCAGGGCTACAATGAGCAGTTCTTC. V and J are TRBV6-1 and TRBJ2-1, with D possibly being TRBD1 or TRBD2 (5 bases each). V dropped 2 bases and J dropped 3 bases, with 14 bases sitting between them. The CDR3 has 16 amino acids. The germline V gene has CDR1 MNHNS and CDR2 SASEGT.

This clonotype was detected many times. V gene TRBV5-8 combines with J gene TRBJ2-7, with a tentative D call TRBD2 (6 bases). The length of the CDR3 is 13 residues. The ends were cut back, 2 bases at V and 3 bases at J, with 9 bases in the middle. CDR1 SGHTS and CDR2 YDEGEE come from the germline V gene. CDR3 sequence reads: CASSFIGSYEQYF. For the CDR3, the DNA is TGTGCCAGCAGCTTTATCGGGAGCTACGAGCAGTACTTC.

There are many counts of this clonotype. CDR3: CASNRQGAETEAFF. The CDR3 bases are TGTGCCAGCAATAGACAGGGGGCTGAAACTGAAGCTTTCTTT. The genes are TRBV12-3 or TRBV12-4 and TRBJ1-1, with 10 bases identical to TRBD1. Trimming cost V 7 bases and J 5 bases; bases outside gene matches: 7. The CDR3 runs 14 residues.

The rearrangement joins TRBV10-3 to TRBJ2-3; TRBD2 aligns across 10 bases. V was clipped by 5 bases and J by 6 bases; unmatched bases: 14. Germline CDR1 ENHRY, CDR2 SYGVKD. The CDR3 length is 17 residues. CDR3 sequence (DNA): TGTGCCATCAGTCAAAGAGCTAGCGGGGGAACCGGGGATACGCAGTATTTT. Translating gives CAISQRASGGTGDTQYF.

The table lists this clonotype with a few counts. The chain links TRBV5-6 to TRBJ1-1; TRBD1 matches 11 bases. The germline gives CDR1 SGHDT, CDR2 YYEEEE. J gave up 1 base and V 1 base, and 12 bases lay outside the gene matches. The CDR3 is made up of 19 amino acids. CDR3 sequence reads: CASSLSMPGQGVWNTEAFF. CDR3 nucleotides: TGTGCCAGCAGCTTGTCGATGCCGGGACAGGGGGTTTGGAACACTGAAGCTTTCTTT.

This clonotype has only a few counts. The V gene is TRBV9, the J gene TRBJ2-2, with D possibly matching TRBD2 (5 bases). The CDR3 covers 15 residues. The ends were cut back, 6 bases at V and 0 bases at J, with 12 bases in the middle. CDR1 is SGDLS, CDR2 YYNGEE, per germline. CDR3 amino acids: CASTKALANTGELFF. CDR3 nucleotide sequence: TGTGCCAGCACCAAAGCACTAGCGAACACCGGGGAGCTGTTTTTT.

This clonotype was recorded at least ten times. V and J are TRBV12-3 or TRBV12-4 and TRBJ1-1, with D possibly TRBD1 on 6 matching bases. This CDR3 region has 13 residues. Trimming took off 0 bases at V and 9 bases at J, with 11 bases between the two ends. CDR3 sequence: CASSLAGGGQAFF. In nucleotides, the CDR3 is TGTGCCAGCAGTTTAGCGGGTGGGGGCCAAGCTTTCTTT.

This clonotype was seen ten or more times. The chain uses TRBV28 and TRBJ1-2, with 8 nucleotides matching TRBD1. V dropped 2 bases and J dropped 7; count of bases not matched to a gene: 12. CDR3 size: 16 residues. Germline-derived CDR1 and CDR2 are MDHEN and SYDVKM. The CDR3 protein is CASSLKFGQGALGYTF. CDR3 nucleotide sequence: TGTGCCAGCAGTTTAAAATTTGGGCAGGGGGCGCTTGGCTACACCTTC.

This clonotype was counted many times. The chain has TRBV7-3 and TRBJ2-3; 10 nucleotides agree with TRBD1. CDR1 is SGHTA, CDR2 FQGTGA, per germline. V lost 5 bases to trimming and J lost 2 bases; unmatched junction nucleotides: 7. CDR3 size: 16 residues. CDR3 nucleotide sequence: TGTGCCAGCAGCCCCCGGACAGGGGGTCTCACAGATACGCAGTATTTT. It specifies CASSPRTGGLTDTQYF.